This is a list of T cell receptor beta chains from one sample in a study of CD8 T cell repertoires and HIV-1 epitope variants. Sequencing was performed with immunoSEQ multiplex PCR; in TCRdb, only in-frame clones are kept and a portion is missing. The sample shows around 4,800 clones, under 70% of them seen only once. These receptors have no identified antigens. Sequencing input: cultured CD8+ T cells derived from PBMCs. These receptor sequences come from a male donor with HIV. CDR3s include the opening cysteine and the closing phenylalanine or tryptophan.

TRBJ2-1,16,TRBV6-5,CASSYSGLAGGNEQFF
TRBJ1-2,16,TRBV7-8,CASSFPRQGNNYGYTF
TRBJ1-6,12,TRBV28,CATRRLNSPLHF
TRBJ2-7,13,TRBV5-4,CASSLGQGNEQYF
TRBJ2-6,15,TRBV27,CASSLSHSGANVLTF
TRBJ2-1,15,TRBV12-5,CVRTSGRGADNEQFF
TRBJ1-1,13,TRBV10-3,CAISRTGDTEAFF
TRBJ2-7,14,TRBV28,CASSSRRQSYEQYF
TRBJ2-5,16,TRBV2,CASRTRTATPRETQYF
TRBJ2-7,13,TRBV19,CASIAGGSYEQYF
TRBJ2-5,13,TRBV5-1,CASSLQVQETQYF
TRBJ2-1,15,TRBV5-4,CASSSYGEAGNEQFF
TRBJ2-2,17,TRBV19,CASSNWIQTTNTGELFF
TRBJ1-4,13,TRBV5-1,CASSSGTGRELFF
NA,14,TRBV18,CASSPPRQAYEQYF
TRBJ1-4,16,TRBV18,CASSPIPLDRVEKLFF
TRBJ2-3,15,TRBV28,CASSLGAVSTDTQYF
TRBJ1-6,14,TRBV6-5,CASSTGTDNSPLHF
TRBJ2-6,17,TRBV9,CASSVAGRGSGANVLTF
TRBJ1-1,16,TRBV9,CASSTRQAGGNTEAFF
TRBJ2-7,15,TRBV5-4,CASSSGDAGPYEQYF
TRBJ2-7,15,TRBV6-1,CASTPEPGGYYEQYF
TRBJ1-1,17,TRBV27,CASSSPGTGVISTEAFF
TRBJ2-7,14,TRBV7-7,CASSLVGGADEQYF
TRBJ2-5,14,TRBV28,CASSWGTGGETQYF
TRBJ2-1,15,TRBV7-3,CASSWRQSSYNEQFF
TRBJ1-2,16,TRBV7-9,CASSHAGVVGQDGYTF
TRBJ2-7,14,TRBV2,CASSGGLSSYEQYF
TRBJ1-1,13,TRBV11-3,CASSVRDNTEAFF
TRBJ2-1,15,TRBV11-2,CASSLATGTYNEQFF
TRBJ2-4,14,TRBV5-4,CASSPPDRGDIQYF
TRBJ2-1,17,TRBV7-9,CASSLIAGGGSYNEQFF
TRBJ1-1,11,TRBV28,CASSPAVEAFF
TRBJ1-1,13,TRBV28,CASRIKPNTEAFF
TRBJ1-1,13,TRBV11-2,CASSLDRGAEAFF
TRBJ1-1,14,TRBV11-2,CASSLGTGTSEAFF
TRBJ2-7,14,TRBV5-1,CASSSGTSSYEQYF